The 5 T cell receptor beta chains below all came from one sample that was sequenced in a study of blood T cell repertoires in COVID-19. Sequencing was performed with immunoSEQ multiplex PCR; in TCRdb, only in-frame clones are kept and a portion is missing. Among around 80,000 clones listed, approximately 80% were seen once. Sample: peripheral blood. The source is a human donor in a cohort sampled during active COVID-19.

As concerns this clone: Other nucleotide sequences in the sample specify the same CDR3. The V gene is TRBV28, the J gene TRBJ2-7, with D perhaps matching TRBD2 (5 bases). Germline assignment: CDR1 MDHEN and CDR2 SYDVKM. Trimming took off 6 bases at V and 2 bases at J, with 8 bases between the two ends. This CDR3 is built from 12 residues. CDR3 residues: CASRRTAYEQYF. CDR3 sequence (DNA): TGTGCCAGCAGGCGGACTGCCTACGAGCAGTACTTC.

The chain is built from TRBV7-9 and TRBJ2-7; 10 bases match TRBD1. The CDR3 loop spans 15 amino acids. Germline V CDR1 and CDR2: SEHNR, FQNEAQ (reference sequence). V shed 0 bases and J 6 bases; nucleotides not matched to a gene: 5. CDR3 sequence: CASSLAGTGVGEQYF. DNA for the CDR3: TGTGCCAGCAGCTTAGCAGGGACAGGGGTCGGCGAGCAGTACTTC.

This chain connects TRBV20-1 to TRBJ1-5, with a weak D call TRBD1 (6 bases). The germline V and J ends were trimmed by 3 bases and 3 bases, with 15 bases remaining between them. Germline assignment: CDR1 DFQATT and CDR2 SNEGSKA (reference sequence). This CDR3 comprises 15 residues. Here the CDR3 DNA reads TGCAGTGCTAGTAAGCAGGACAGAGACAATCAGCCCCAGCATTTT. As protein: CSASKQDRDNQPQHF.

The chain combines TRBV28 with TRBJ2-1; 8 bases fit TRBD2. CDR3 length: 14 residues. The V and J ends lost 6 bases and 2 bases, in that order; junction bases with no gene match: 3. CDR1 is MDHEN and CDR2 is SYDVKM in the germline V gene. The CDR3 loop reads CASSPAGAYNEQFF. CDR3 nucleotides: TGTGCCAGCAGCCCAGCGGGGGCCTACAATGAGCAGTTCTTC.

V is TRBV2 and J is TRBJ2-5; 10 bases are a match to TRBD1. The germline V gene encodes CDR1 SNHLY and CDR2 FYNNEI. J gave up 5 bases and V 8 bases, and 8 bases lay outside the gene matches. This CDR3 has 14 residues. The CDR3 is CASARDRGQETQYF. CDR3 DNA sequence: TGTGCCAGCGCGAGGGACAGGGGTCAGGAGACCCAGTACTTC. Full variable domain (missing parts from reference TRBV2 and TRBJ2-5): EPEVTQTPSHQVTQMGQEVILRCVPISNHLYFYWYRQILGQKVEFLVSFYNNEISEKSEIFDDQFSVERPDGSNFTLKIRSTKLEDSAMYFCASARDRGQETQYFGPGTRLLVL.